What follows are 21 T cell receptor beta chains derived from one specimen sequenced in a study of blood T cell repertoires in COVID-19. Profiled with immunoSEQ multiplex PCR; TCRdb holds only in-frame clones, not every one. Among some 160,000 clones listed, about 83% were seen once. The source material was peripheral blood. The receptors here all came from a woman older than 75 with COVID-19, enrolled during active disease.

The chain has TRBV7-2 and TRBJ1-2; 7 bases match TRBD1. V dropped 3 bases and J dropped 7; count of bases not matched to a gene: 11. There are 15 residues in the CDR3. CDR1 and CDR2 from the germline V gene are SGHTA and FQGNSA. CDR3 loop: CASSFYRGSGSGYTF. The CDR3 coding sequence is TGTGCCAGCAGCTTCTACAGGGGATCGGGATCTGGCTACACCTTC.

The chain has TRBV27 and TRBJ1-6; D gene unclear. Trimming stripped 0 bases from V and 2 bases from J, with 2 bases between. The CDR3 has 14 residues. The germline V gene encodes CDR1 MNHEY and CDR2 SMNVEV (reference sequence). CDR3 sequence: CASSLSAYNSPLHF. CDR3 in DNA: TGTGCCAGCAGTTTATCCGCCTATAATTCACCCCTCCACTTT.

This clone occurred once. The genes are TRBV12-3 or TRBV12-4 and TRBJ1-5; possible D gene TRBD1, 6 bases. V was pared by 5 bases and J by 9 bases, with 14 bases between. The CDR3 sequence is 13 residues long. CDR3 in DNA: TGTGCCAGCAGTCTTGGACAGTCAGCGCCCCAGCATTTT. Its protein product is CASSLGQSAPQHF.

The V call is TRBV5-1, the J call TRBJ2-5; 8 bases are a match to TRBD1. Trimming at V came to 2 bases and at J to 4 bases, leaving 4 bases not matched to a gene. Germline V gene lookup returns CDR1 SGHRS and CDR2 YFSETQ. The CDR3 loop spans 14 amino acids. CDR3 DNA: TGCGCCAGCAGCTTTGGACAGGGCGCAGAGACCCAGTACTTC. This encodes CASSFGQGAETQYF. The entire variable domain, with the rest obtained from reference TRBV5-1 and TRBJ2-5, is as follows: KAGVTQTPRYLIKTRGQQVTLSCSPISGHRSVSWYQQTPGQGLQFLFEYFSETQRNKGNFPGRFSGRQFSNSRSEMNVSTLELGDSALYLCASSFGQGAETQYFGPGTRLLVL.

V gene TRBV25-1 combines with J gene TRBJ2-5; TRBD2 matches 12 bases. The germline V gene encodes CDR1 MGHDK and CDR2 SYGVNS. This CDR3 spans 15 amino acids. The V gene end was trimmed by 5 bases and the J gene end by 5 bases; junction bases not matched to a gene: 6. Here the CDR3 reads CASSPTSGGRETQYF. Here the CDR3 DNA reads TGTGCCAGCAGTCCGACTAGCGGGGGTCGGGAGACCCAGTACTTC.

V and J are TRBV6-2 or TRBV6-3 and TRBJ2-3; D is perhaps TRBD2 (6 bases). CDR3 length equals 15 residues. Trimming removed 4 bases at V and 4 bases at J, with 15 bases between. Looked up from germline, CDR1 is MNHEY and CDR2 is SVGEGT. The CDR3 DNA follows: TGTGCCAGCAGTTTGGGGGGTTGGGGCGCAGATACGCAGTATTTT. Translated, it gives CASSLGGWGADTQYF.

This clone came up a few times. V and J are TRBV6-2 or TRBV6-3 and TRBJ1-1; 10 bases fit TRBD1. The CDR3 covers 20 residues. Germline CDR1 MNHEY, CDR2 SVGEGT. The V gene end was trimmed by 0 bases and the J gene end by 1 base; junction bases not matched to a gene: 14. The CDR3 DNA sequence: TGTGCCAGCAGTTACTCGATCTTGGACAGGGGGTTTATGGGGAACACTGAAGCTTTCTTT. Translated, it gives CASSYSILDRGFMGNTEAFF.

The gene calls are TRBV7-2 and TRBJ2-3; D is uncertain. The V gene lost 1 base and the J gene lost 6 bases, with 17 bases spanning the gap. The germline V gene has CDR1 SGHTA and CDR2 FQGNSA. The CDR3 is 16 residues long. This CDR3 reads CASSLGVSYSMDTQYF. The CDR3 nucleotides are TGTGCCAGCAGCTTAGGAGTTAGCTATTCGATGGATACGCAGTATTTT. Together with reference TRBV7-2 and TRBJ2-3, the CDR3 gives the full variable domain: GAGVSQSPSNKVTEKGKDVELRCDPISGHTALYWYRQSLGQGLEFLIYFQGNSAPDKSGLPSDRFSAERTGGSVSTLTIQRTQQEDSAVYLCASSLGVSYSMDTQYFGPGTRLTVL.

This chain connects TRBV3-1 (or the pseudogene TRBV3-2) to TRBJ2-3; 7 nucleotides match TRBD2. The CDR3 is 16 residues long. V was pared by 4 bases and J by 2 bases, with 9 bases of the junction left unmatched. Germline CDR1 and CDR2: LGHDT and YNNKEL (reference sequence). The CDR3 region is CASSRGEGLSTDTQYF. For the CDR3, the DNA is TGTGCCAGCAGCCGTGGGGAGGGACTATCCACAGATACGCAGTATTTT.

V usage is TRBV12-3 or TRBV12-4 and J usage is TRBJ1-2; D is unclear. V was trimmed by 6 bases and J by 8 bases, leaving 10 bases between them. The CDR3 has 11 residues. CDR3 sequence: CASSKAGGYTF. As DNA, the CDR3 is TGTGCCAGCAGCAAAGCGGGCGGCTACACCTTC.

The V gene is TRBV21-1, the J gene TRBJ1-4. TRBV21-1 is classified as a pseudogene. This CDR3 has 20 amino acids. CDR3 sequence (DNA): TGTGCCAGCAGCAAAGTTCGCGCGGAATACACCCCTCGAACTAATGAAAAACTGTTTTTT. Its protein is CASSKVRAEYTPRTNEKLFF.

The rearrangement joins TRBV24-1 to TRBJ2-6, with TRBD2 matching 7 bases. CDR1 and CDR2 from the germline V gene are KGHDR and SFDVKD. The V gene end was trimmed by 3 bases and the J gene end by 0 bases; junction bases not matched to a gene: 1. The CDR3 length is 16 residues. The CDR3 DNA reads TGTGCCACCAGTGATGCGGGAGTCTCTGGGGCCAACGTCCTGACTTTC. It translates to CATSDAGVSGANVLTF.

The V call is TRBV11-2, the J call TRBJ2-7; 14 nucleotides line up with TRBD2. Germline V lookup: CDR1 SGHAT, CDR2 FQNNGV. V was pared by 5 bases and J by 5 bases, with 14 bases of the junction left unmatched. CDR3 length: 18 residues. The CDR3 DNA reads TGTGCCAGCAGCCTGACCCTAGGACTAGCGGGAGGTCCCAACGAGCAGTACTTC. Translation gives CASSLTLGLAGGPNEQYF. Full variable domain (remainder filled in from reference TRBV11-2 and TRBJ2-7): EAGVAQSPRYKIIEKRQSVAFWCNPISGHATLYWYQQILGQGPKLLIQFQNNGVVDDSQLPKDRFSAERLKGVDSTLKIQPAKLEDSAVYLCASSLTLGLAGGPNEQYFGPGTRLTVT.

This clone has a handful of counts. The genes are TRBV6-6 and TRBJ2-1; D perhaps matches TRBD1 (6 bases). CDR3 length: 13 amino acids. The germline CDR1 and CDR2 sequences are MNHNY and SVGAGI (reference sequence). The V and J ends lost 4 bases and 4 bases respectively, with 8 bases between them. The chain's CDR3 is CASSFGQYNEQFF. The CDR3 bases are TGTGCCAGCAGTTTTGGACAGTACAATGAGCAGTTCTTC.

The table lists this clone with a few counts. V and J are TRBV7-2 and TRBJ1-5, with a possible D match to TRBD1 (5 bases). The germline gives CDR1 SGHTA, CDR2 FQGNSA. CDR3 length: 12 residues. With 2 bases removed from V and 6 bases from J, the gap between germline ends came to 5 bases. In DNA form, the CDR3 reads TGTGCCAGCAGCTTACAGGGTCAGCCCCAGCATTTT. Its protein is CASSLQGQPQHF.

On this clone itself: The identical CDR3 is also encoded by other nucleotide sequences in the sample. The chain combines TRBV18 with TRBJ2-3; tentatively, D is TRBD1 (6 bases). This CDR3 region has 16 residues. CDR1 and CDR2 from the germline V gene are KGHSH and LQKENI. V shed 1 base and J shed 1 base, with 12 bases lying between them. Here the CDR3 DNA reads TGTGCCAGCTCACCACGAGGGGCAGGGGGCACAGATACGCAGTATTTT. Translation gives CASSPRGAGGTDTQYF.

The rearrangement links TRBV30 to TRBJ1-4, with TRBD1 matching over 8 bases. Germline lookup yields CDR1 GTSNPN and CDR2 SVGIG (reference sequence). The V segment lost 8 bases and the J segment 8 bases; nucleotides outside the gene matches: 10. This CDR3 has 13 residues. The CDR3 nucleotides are TGTGCCGCTAGACAGGGGAGGGGAGAAAAACTGTTTTTT. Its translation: CAARQGRGEKLFF.

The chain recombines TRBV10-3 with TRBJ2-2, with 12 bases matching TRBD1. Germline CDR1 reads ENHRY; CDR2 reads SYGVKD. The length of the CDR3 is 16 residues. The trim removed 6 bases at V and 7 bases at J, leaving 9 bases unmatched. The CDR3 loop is CAIRSGTGGAHGELFF. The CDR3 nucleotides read TGTGCCATCAGATCAGGGACAGGGGGCGCACACGGGGAGCTGTTTTTT.

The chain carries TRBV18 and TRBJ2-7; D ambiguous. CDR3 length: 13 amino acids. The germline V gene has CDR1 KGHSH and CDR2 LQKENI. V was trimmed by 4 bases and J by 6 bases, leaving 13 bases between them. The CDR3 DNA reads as TGTGCCAGCTCACTCCTGAGAGGCCCCGAGCAGTACTTC. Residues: CASSLLRGPEQYF.

CDR3 in DNA: TGCGCCAGCAGCCCAGACAGACCCAAGGCAGATACGCAGTATTTT. It encodes CASSPDRPKADTQYF. The chain recombines TRBV5-1 with TRBJ2-3, with a weak D call TRBD1 (5 bases). The V gene's germline CDR1 is SGHRS and CDR2 YFSETQ. This CDR3 contains 15 residues. V gave up 4 bases and J gave up 4 bases, with 16 bases separating them. Variable domain in full (rest from reference TRBV5-1 and TRBJ2-3): KAGVTQTPRYLIKTRGQQVTLSCSPISGHRSVSWYQQTPGQGLQFLFEYFSETQRNKGNFPGRFSGRQFSNSRSEMNVSTLELGDSALYLCASSPDRPKADTQYFGPGTRLTVL.

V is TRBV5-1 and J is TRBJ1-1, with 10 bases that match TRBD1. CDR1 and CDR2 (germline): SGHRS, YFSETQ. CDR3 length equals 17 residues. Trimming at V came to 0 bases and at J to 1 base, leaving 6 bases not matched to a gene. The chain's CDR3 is CASSLATGQGGNTEAFF. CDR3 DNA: TGCGCCAGCAGCTTGGCCACTGGACAGGGGGGGAACACTGAAGCTTTCTTT.